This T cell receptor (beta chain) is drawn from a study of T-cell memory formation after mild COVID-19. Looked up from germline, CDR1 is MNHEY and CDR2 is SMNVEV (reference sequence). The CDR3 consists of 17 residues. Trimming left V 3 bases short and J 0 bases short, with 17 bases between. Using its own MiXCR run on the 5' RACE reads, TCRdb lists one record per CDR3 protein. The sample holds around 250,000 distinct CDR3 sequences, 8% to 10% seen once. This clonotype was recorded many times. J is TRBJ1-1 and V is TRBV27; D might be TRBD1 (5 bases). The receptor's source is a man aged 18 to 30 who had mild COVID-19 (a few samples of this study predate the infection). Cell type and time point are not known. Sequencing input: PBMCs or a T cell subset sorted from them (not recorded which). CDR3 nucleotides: TGTGCCAGCAGTTTCAGTTTCCGGGGCAGAGTGAACACTGAAGCTTTCTTT. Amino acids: CASSFSFRGRVNTEAFF.